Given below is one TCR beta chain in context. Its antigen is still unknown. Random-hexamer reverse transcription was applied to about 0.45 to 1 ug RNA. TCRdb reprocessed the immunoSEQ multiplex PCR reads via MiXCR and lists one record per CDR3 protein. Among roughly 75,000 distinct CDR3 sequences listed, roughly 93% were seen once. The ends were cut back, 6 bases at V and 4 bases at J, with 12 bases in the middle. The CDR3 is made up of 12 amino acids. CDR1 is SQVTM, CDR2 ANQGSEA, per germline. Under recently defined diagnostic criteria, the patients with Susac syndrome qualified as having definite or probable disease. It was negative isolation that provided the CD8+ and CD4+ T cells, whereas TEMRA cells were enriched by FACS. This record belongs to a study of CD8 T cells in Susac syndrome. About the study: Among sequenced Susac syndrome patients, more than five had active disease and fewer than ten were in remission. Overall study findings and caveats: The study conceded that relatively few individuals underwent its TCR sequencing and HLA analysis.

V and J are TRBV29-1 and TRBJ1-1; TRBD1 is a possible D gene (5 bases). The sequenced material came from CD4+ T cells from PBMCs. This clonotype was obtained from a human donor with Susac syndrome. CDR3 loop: CSVHGGGTEAFF. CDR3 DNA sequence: TGCAGCGTCCACGGGGGGGGCACTGAAGCTTTCTTT.